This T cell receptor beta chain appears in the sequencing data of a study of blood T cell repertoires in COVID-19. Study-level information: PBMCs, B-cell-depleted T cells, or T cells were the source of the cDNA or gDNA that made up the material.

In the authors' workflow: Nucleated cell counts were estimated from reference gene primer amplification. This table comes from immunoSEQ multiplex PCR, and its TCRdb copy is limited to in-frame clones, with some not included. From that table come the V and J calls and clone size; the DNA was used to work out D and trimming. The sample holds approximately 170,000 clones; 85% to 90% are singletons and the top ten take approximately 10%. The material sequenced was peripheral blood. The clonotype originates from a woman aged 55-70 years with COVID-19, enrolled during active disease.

The CDR3 spells CAIGQDLTYEQYF. The CDR3 nucleotides read TGTGCCATCGGTCAGGACTTGACTTACGAGCAGTACTTC. This sequence joins TRBV10-3 and TRBJ2-7; TRBD2 is a possible D gene (5 bases). The length of the CDR3 is 13 residues. Germline assignment: CDR1 ENHRY and CDR2 SYGVKD. The V gene lost 8 bases and the J gene lost 4 bases, with 15 bases spanning the gap.